This TCR beta chain was captured by sequencing in a study of cytotoxic CD8 clonotypes in ibrutinib-treated CLL. Study at large: Partial response occurred in roughly 25 patients and complete response in 2; at median around 5.5 years, around 14 remained remitted and about 12 progressed. Samples had a mean of nearly 260,000 productive templates and roughly 99,000 productive rearrangements. Study-level points and caveats: Baseline values of clonality outstripped age-matched healthy donors and followed circulating CD8+ T-cell counts. Sampling times (in sustained-remission versus progressing patients) were not the same.

This clone showed up just once. Its antigen is not identified. Repertoires were generated with immunoSEQ multiplex PCR, while TCRdb's copy carries only in-frame clones and drops some. The sample lists some 170,000 clones; approximately 91% were seen once. The CDR3 is 18 amino acids. V lost 4 bases, J lost 10 bases, and 22 bases stayed unmatched. Germline CDR1 is SGHRS and CDR2 is YFSETQ. This TCR came from a human donor with chronic lymphocytic leukemia. Specimen: PBMCs, collected at disease progression, from a patient treated with ibrutinib. The chain couples TRBV5-1 to TRBJ2-1, with TRBD2 matching over 8 bases. The CDR3: CASSHGTVAGIIKVEQFF. The CDR3 DNA reads TGCGCCAGCAGCCACGGGACGGTAGCGGGAATCATCAAGGTGGAGCAGTTCTTC.